This T cell receptor beta chain is drawn from a study of molecular identifiers for immune sequencing clone quantification. The study, taken as a whole, reports: More than 97% of effector molecules, versus under 1% of naive-cell molecules, belonged to clones above 20 RNA copies. Sharing of a barcode by identical TCR molecules could cause highly expanded clone sizes to be underestimated.

J lost 2 bases, V lost 4 bases, and 7 bases had no gene match. The CDR3 spans 15 residues. From germline, CDR1 is SEHNR and CDR2 FQNEAQ (reference sequence). As CD8+CD4-CCR7+CD45RA+ cells, naive CD8 T cells were sorted. This clonotype occurred a few times. The antigen is undetermined. With listed TCR primers and previously described methods, bulk TCR libraries were prepared. TCRdb re-called the PCR reads with MiXCR, one entry per CDR3 protein. The sample holds a few hundred thousand distinct CDR3 sequences, less than 30% seen once. The sample comprised naive CD8+ T cells from blood, with Jurkat cell RNA spiked in. Subset described: FACS-sorted CD8+CD4-CCR7+CD45RA+ naive T cells. The origin of this receptor is a human donor in good health. Some libraries in this study had Jurkat cell RNA spiked in. The chain links TRBV7-9 to TRBJ1-2; 7 bases are a match to TRBD1. For the CDR3, the DNA is TGTGCCAGCAGCTCAACAGGGGAACGGAACTATGGCTACACCTTC. Amino acids: CASSSTGERNYGYTF.